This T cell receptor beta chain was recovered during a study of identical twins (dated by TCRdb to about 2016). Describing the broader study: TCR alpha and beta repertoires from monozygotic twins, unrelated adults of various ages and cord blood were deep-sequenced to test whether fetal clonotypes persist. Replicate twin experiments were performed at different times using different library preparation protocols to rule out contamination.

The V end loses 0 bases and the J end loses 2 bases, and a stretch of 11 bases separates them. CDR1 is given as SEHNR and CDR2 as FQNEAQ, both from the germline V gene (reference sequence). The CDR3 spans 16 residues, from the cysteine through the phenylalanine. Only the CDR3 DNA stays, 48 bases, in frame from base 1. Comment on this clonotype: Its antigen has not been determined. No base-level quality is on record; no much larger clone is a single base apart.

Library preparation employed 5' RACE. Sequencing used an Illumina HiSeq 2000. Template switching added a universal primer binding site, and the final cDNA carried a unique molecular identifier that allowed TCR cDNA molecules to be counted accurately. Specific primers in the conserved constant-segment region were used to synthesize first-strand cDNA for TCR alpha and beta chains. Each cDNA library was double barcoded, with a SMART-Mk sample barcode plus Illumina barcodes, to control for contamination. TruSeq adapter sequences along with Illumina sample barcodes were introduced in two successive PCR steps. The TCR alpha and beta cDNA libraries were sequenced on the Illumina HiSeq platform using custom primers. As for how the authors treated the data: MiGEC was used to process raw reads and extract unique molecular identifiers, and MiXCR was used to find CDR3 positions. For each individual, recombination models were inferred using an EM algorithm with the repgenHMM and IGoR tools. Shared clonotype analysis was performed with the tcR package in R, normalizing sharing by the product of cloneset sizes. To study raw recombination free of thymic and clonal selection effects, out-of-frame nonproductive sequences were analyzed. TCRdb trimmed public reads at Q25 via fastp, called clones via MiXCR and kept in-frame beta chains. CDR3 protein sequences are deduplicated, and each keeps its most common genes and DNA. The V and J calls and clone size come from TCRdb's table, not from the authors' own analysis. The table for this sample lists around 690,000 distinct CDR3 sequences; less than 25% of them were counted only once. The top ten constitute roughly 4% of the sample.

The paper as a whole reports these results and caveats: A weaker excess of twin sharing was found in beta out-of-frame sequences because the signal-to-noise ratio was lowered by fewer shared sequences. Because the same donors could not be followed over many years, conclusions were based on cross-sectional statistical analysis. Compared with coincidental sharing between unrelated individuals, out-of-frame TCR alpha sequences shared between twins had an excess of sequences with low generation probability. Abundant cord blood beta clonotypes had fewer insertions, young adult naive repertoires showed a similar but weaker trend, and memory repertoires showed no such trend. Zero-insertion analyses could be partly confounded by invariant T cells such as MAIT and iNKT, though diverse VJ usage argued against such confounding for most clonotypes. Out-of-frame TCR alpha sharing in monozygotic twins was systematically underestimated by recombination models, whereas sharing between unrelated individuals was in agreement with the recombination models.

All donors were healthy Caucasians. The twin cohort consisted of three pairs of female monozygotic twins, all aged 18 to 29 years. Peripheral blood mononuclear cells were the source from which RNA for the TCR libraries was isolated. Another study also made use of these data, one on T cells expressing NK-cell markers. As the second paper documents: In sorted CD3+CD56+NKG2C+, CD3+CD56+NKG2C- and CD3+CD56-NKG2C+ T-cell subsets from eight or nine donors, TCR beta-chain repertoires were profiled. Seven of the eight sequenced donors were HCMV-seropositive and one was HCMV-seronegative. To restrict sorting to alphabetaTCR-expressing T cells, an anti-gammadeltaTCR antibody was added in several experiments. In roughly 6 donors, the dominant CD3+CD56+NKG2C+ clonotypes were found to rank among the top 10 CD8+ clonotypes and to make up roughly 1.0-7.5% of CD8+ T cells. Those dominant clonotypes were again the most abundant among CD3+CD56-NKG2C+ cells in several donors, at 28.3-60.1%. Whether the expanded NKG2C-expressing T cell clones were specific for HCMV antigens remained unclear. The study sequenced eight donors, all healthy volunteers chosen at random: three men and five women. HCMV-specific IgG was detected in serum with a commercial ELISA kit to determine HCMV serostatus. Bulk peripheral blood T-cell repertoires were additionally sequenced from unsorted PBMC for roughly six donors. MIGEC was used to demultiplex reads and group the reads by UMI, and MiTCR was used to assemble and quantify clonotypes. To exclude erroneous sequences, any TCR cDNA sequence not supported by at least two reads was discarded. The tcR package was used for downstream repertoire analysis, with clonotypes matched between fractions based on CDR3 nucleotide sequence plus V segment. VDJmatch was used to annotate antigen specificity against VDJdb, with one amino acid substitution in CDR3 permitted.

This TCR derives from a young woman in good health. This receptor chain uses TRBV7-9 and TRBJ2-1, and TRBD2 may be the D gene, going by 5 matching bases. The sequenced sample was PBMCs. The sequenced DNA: TGTGCCAGCAGCTTAGCGCGATCCGGGGCCTACAATGAGCAGTTCTTC. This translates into CASSLARSGAYNEQFF. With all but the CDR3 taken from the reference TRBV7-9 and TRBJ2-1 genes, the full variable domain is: DTGVSQNPRHKITKRGQNVTFRCDPISEHNRLYWYRQTLGQGPEFLTYFQNEAQLEKSRLLSDRFSAERPKGSFSTLEIQRTEQGDSAMYLCASSLARSGAYNEQFFGPGTRLTVL.